The clone carrying this T cell receptor (beta chain) has only one observation. Its antigen is not known. Germline loops: CDR1 MRHNA, CDR2 SNTAGT. The CDR3 runs to 15 residues. Losses at the gene ends were 0 bases for V and 1 base for J; bases not matched to a gene: 0. Time point: baseline, week 1 (first vaccination visit). Noted treatment: pre-vaccination baseline after standard-of-care therapy. The source of the sample is a study of a mutant IDH1 vaccine in newly diagnosed glioma. Study at large: Males made up 62.5% and females roughly 40% of treated patients, whose mean age was roughly 40 years.

Using immunoSEQ multiplex PCR, the repertoire was profiled, and TCRdb retains in-frame clones only, with some absent. The repertoire holds 20,000 to 25,000 clones, with 70% to 85% as singletons. Points from the study as a whole: Patients showed vaccine-induced immune responses at a rate of 90% to 95%.

This receptor was taken from a man between 40 and 49 years old with glioma. The chain employs TRBV6-4 and TRBJ2-3; 8 bases are shared with TRBD2. Sequences were derived from PBMCs, sampled from a glioma patient treated with radiotherapy, temozolomide or both. CDR3 bases: TGTGCCAGCAGTGACTCTAGCGGGGGCACAGATACGCAGTATTTT. Translated: CASSDSSGGTDTQYF.